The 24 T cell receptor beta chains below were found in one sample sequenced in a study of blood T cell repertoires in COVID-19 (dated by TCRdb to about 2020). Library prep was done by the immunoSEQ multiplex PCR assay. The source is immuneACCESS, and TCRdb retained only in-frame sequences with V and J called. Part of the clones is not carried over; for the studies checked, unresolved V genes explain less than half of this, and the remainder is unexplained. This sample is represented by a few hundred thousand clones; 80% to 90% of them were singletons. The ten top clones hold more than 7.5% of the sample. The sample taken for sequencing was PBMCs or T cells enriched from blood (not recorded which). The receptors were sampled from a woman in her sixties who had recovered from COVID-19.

The CDR3 is CAISNTIGQGARGNTIYF. The CDR3 DNA reads TGTGCCATCAGCAACACCATCGGACAGGGGGCGAGAGGAAACACCATATATTTT. The rearrangement joins TRBV10-3 to TRBJ1-3; TRBD1 aligns across 11 bases. This CDR3 spans 18 amino acids. Per the germline V gene, CDR1 is ENHRY and CDR2 is SYGVKD. J was trimmed by 4 bases and V by 6 bases; bases with no gene match: 14.

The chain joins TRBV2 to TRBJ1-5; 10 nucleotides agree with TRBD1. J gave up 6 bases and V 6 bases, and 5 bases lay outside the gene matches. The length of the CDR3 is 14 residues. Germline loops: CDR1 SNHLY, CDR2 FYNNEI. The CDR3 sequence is CASSDRGQGQPQHF. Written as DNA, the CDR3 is TGTGCCAGCAGCGACAGGGGGCAGGGTCAGCCCCAGCATTTT.

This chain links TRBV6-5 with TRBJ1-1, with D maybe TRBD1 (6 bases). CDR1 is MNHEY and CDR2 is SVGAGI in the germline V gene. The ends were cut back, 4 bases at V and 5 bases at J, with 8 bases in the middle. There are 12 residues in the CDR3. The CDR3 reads CASSLQGTEAFF. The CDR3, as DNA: TGTGCCAGCAGTTTACAGGGAACTGAAGCTTTCTTT.

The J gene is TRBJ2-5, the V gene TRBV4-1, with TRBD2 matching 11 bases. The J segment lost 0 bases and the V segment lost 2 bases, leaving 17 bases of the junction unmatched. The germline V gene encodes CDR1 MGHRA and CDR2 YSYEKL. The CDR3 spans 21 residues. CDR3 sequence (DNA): TGCGCCAGCAGCCAACTCACTCTAGCGGGGGGTCTCCCGAGGTACCAAGAGACCCAGTACTTC. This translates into CASSQLTLAGGLPRYQETQYF.

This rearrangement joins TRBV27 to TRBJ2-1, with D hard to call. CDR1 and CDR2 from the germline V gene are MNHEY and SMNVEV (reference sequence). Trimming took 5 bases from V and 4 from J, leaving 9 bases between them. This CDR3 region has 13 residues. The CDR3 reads CASSITEYNEQFF. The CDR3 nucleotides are TGTGCCAGCAGTATCACAGAATACAATGAGCAGTTCTTC.

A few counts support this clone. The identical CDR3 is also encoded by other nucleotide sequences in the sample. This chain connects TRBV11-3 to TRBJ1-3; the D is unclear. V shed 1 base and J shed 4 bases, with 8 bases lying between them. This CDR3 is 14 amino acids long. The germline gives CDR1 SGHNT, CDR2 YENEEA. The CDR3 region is CASSLGASGNTIYF. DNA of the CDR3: TGTGCCAGCAGCTTAGGAGCATCAGGAAACACCATATATTTT.

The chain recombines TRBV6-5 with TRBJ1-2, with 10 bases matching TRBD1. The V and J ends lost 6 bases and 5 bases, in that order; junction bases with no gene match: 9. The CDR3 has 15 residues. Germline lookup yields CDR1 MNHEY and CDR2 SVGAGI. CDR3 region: CASRTGGAGLYGYTF. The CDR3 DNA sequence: TGTGCCAGCAGGACAGGGGGCGCCGGTTTATATGGCTACACCTTC.

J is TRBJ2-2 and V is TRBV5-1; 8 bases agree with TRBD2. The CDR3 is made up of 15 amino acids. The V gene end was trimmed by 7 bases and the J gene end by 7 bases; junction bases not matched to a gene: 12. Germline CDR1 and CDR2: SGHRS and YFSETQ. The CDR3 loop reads CASLDSAGADGELFF. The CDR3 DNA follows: TGCGCCAGCTTGGACTCAGCGGGGGCGGACGGGGAGCTGTTTTTT.

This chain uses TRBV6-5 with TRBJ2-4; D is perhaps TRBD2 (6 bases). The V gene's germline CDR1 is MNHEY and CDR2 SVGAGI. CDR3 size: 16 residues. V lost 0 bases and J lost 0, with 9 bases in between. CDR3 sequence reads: CASSYSEGLAKNIQYF. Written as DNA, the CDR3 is TGTGCCAGCAGTTACTCGGAGGGACTAGCCAAAAACATTCAGTACTTC.

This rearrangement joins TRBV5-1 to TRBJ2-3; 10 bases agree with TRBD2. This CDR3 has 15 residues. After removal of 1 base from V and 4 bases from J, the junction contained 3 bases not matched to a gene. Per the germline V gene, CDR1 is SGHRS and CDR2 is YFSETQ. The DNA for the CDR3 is TGCGCCAGCAGCTTGCCTAGCGGGGGTCCAGATACGCAGTATTTT. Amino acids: CASSLPSGGPDTQYF.

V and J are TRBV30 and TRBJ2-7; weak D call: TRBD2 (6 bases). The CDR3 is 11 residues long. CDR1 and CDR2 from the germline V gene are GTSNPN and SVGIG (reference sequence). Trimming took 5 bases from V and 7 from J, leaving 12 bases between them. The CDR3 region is CAWSLGGEQYV. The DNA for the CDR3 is TGTGCCTGGTCGCTTGGGGGGGAGCAGTACGTC.

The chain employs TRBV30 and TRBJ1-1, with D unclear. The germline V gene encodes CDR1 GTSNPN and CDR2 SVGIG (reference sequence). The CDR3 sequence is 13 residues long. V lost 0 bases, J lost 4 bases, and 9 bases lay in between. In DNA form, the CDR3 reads TGTGCCTGGAGTGTAGGTGGGCTCACTGAAGCTTTCTTT. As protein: CAWSVGGLTEAFF.

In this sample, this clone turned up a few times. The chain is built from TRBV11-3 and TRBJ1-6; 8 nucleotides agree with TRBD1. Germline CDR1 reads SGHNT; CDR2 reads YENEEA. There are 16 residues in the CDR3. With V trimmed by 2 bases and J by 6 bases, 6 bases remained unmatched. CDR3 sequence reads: CASSLTGGRPNSPLHF. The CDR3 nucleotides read TGTGCCAGCAGCTTAACAGGGGGTCGACCTAATTCACCCCTCCACTTT. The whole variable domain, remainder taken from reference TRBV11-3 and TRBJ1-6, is EAGVVQSPRYKIIEKKQPVAFWCNPISGHNTLYWYLQNLGQGPELLIRYENEEAVDDSQLPKDRFSAERLKGVDSTLKIQPAELGDSAVYLCASSLTGGRPNSPLHFGNGTRLTVT.

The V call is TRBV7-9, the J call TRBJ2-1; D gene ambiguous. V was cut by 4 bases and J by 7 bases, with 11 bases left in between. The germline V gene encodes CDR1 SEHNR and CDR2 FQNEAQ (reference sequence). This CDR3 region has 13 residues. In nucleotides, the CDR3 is TGTGCCAGCAGCTCGCCCATGAGAAATGAGCAGTTCTTC. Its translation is CASSSPMRNEQFF.

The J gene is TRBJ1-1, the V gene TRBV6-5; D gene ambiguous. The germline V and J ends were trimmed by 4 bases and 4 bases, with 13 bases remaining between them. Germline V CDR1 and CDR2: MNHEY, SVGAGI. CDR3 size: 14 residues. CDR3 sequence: CASSFVLSSTEAFF. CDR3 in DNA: TGTGCCAGCAGTTTCGTACTAAGCAGCACTGAAGCTTTCTTT.

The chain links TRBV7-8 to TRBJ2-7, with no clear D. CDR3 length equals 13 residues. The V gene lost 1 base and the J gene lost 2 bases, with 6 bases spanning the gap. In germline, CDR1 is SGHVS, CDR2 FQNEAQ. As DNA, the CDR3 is TGTGCCAGCAGCTTAGAAGCTACCTACGAGCAGTACGTC. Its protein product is CASSLEATYEQYV.

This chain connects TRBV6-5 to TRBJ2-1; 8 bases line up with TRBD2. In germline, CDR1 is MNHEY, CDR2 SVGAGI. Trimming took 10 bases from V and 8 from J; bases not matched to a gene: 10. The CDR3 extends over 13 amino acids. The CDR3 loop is CATLAGGRYEQFF. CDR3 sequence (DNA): TGTGCCACCCTGGCGGGGGGACGCTATGAGCAGTTCTTC.

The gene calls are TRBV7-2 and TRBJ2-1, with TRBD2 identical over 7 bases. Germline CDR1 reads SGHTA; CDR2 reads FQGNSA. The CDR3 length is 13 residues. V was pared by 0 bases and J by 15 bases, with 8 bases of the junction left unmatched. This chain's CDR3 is CASSLAGQGGPFF. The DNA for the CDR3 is TGTGCCAGCAGCTTAGCGGGGCAGGGAGGGCCGTTCTTC.

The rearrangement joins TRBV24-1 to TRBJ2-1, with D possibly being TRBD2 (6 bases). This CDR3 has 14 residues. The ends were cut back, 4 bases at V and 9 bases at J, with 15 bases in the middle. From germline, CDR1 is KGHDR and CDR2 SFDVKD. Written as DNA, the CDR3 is TGTGCCACCAGTGAGGGACTCTATGGCGGTGAGCAGTTCTTC. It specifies CATSEGLYGGEQFF.

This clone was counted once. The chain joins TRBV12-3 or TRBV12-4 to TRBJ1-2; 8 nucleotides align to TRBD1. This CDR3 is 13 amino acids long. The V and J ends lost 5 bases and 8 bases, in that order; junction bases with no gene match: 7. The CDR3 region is CASSRGQGRGYTF. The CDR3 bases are TGTGCCAGCAGTCGCGGACAGGGACGGGGCTACACCTTC.

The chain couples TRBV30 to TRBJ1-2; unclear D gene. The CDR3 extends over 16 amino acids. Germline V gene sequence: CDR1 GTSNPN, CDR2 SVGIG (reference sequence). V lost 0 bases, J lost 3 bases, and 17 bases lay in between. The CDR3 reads CAWSVTLSGQYYGYTF. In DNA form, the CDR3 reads TGTGCCTGGAGTGTAACCCTCTCTGGTCAGTACTATGGCTACACCTTC.

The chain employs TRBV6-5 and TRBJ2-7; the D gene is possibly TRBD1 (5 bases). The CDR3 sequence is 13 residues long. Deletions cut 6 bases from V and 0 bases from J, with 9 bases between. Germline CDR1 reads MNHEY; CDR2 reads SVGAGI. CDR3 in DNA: TGTGCCAGCAGCAGGGCAGACTCCTACGAGCAGTACTTC. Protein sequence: CASSRADSYEQYF.

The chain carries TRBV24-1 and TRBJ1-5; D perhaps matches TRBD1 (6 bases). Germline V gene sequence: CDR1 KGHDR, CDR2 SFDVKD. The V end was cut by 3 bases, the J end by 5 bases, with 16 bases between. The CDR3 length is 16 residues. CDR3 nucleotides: TGTGCCACCAGTGATCCTGCCACAGGGAACCATCAGCCCCAGCATTTT. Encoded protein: CATSDPATGNHQPQHF.

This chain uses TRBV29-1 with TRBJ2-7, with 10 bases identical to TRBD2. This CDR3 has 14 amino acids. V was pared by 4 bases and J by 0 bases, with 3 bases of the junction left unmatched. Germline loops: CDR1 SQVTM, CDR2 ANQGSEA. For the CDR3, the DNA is TGCAGCGTTGTGGGACTAGCGAGCTCCTACGAGCAGTACTTC. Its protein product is CSVVGLASSYEQYF.